This T cell receptor beta chain stems from a study of cytotoxic CD8 clonotypes in ibrutinib-treated CLL. At the level of the study: Among responders, some 25 were partial and 2 complete; after median approximately six years, approximately 15 stayed remitted and 12 progressed. Study-wide results and limits: Stable or contracted on treatment, public clonotypes were also uncommon. An increase in clonality occurred at ibrutinib response, followed by a return toward baseline at progression.

Using immunoSEQ multiplex PCR, the repertoire was profiled, and TCRdb retains in-frame clones only, with some absent. Of approximately 190,000 clones listed, roughly 79% are singletons. Of note for this clone: The target antigen is unknown.

The TCR sequence derives from a human donor with chronic lymphocytic leukemia. Material: PBMCs, obtained after 12 months of ibrutinib treatment.

CDR3 loop: CSVSVFTDTQYF. The CDR3 bases are TGCAGCGTTTCAGTGTTCACAGATACGCAGTATTTT. The V gene is TRBV29-1, the J gene TRBJ2-3; no firm D call. Trimming left V 5 bases short and J 2 bases short, with 8 bases between. Germline V lookup: CDR1 SQVTM, CDR2 ANQGSEA. The CDR3 consists of 12 residues.